The clone carrying this T cell receptor beta chain was counted between two and nine times. The entry originates in a study of blood T cells in healthy people across ages. Overall study context: Capture by template switching was about one barcoded beta molecule per two T cells.

Per sample, no less than 6 micrograms of total RNA were extracted. Alongside a J-beta primer mix, a sample-barcoded 5' primer served in a second PCR lasting roughly 7 to 12 cycles. TCRdb re-analysed the 5' RACE reads in MiXCR, keeping a single row per CDR3 protein. The profile covers almost 550,000 distinct CDR3 sequences, with nearly 25% appearing a single time and 8.7% taken by the ten largest. The V gene lost 2 bases and the J gene lost 2 bases, with 6 bases spanning the gap. The CDR3 loop spans 13 amino acids. CDR1 is DFQATT and CDR2 is SNEGSKA in the germline V gene (reference sequence). This sample was also put to use in a study of T cells of mothers and their children. That report notes: It was related mother-child pairs that showed slightly higher overlap than unrelated pairs, without reaching significance. Nobody spotted any persistent microchimeric T cell clones.

This clonotype was sampled from a boy younger than 18 in good health. The sequenced material came from blood. The J gene is TRBJ2-2, the V gene TRBV20-1; D is ambiguous. CDR3 DNA sequence: TGCAGTGCTAGATTGACTAACACCGGGGAGCTGTTTTTT. It encodes CSARLTNTGELFF.